Listed here are 20 T cell receptor beta chains from one sample, sequenced in a study of T-cell memory formation after mild COVID-19. Each CDR3 protein gets one entry after TCRdb re-called the 5' RACE reads with MiXCR. The top ten hold 3% to 4.5% of the sample, which has around 210,000 distinct CDR3 sequences, 9% to 10% seen once. The sample taken for sequencing was PBMCs or a T cell subset sorted from them (not recorded which). These receptor sequences come from a man aged 18 to 30 who had mild COVID-19 (a few samples of this study predate the infection). Cell type and time point are not known.

This clonotype showed up many times. The rearrangement links TRBV4-3 to TRBJ2-3; no clear D gene. V lost 4 bases to trimming and J lost 6 bases, with 8 bases between them. The CDR3 totals 12 residues. Per the germline V gene, CDR1 is LGHNA and CDR2 is YSLEER. The DNA for the CDR3 is TGCGCCAGCAGCCCAATGGGGGATACGCAGTATTTT. The encoded protein is CASSPMGDTQYF.

The chain joins TRBV2 to TRBJ2-1; 7 nucleotides agree with TRBD1. The CDR3 length is 16 residues. V trimming: 5 bases; J trimming: 6 bases; junction bases outside the gene matches: 13. The germline CDR1 and CDR2 sequences are SNHLY and FYNNEI. The CDR3 DNA reads TGTGCCAGCAGTAAACAGGGGTCCCCTAGGAGCAATGAGCAGTTCTTC. It translates to CASSKQGSPRSNEQFF.

This clonotype was seen a few times. The chain carries TRBV7-2 and TRBJ2-7, with 8 bases aligning to TRBD1. With V trimmed by 2 bases and J by 3 bases, 6 bases remained unmatched. CDR1 SGHTA and CDR2 FQGNSA come from the germline V gene. CDR3 length equals 15 residues. The CDR3 DNA is TGTGCCAGCAGCTTAACAGGGGGTCTTGGCTACGAGCAGTACGTC. This encodes CASSLTGGLGYEQYV.

The chain recombines TRBV7-2 with TRBJ2-7, with TRBD2 matching over 7 bases. The CDR3 covers 15 residues. Germline V gene data show CDR1 as SGHTA and CDR2 as FQGNSA. J was trimmed by 4 bases and V by 5 bases; bases with no gene match: 11. The CDR3 nucleotides read TGTGCCAGCAGCCCCAGTTCAGCGGGGTCTTACGAGCAGTACGTC. Translated: CASSPSSAGSYEQYV.

Many counts were recorded for this clonotype. Here the CDR3 DNA reads TGTGCCAGCAGGGCAGGGCACGGTACGCAGTATTTT. Translation gives CASRAGHGTQYF. The V gene is TRBV12-3 or TRBV12-4, the J gene TRBJ2-3; possible D gene TRBD1, 5 bases. Trimming cost V 6 bases and J 8 bases, with 12 bases left between them. This CDR3 is built from 12 residues.

This clonotype occurred a few times. V gene TRBV20-1 combines with J gene TRBJ2-7; 7 bases align to TRBD1. From germline, CDR1 is DFQATT and CDR2 SNEGSKA (reference sequence). The CDR3 loop spans 14 amino acids. The CDR3 nucleotides are TGCAGCGGCCGGGCCCAGGGGGAGACGAGCGAGCAGTACTTC. This gives the protein CSGRAQGETSEQYF.

The chain recombines TRBV6-6 with TRBJ2-5, with 7 positions matching TRBD1. Germline CDR1 reads MNHNY; CDR2 reads SVGAGI (reference sequence). CDR3 length: 14 amino acids. The V gene end was trimmed by 4 bases and the J gene end by 5 bases; junction bases not matched to a gene: 7. The CDR3 spells CASSSPTGTETQYF. The CDR3 DNA follows: TGTGCCAGCAGTTCCCCGACAGGGACGGAGACCCAGTACTTC.

The chain has TRBV10-3 and TRBJ1-1, with D hard to call. Germline V CDR1 and CDR2: ENHRY, SYGVKD. This CDR3 spans 13 amino acids. The V end lost 1 base, the J end lost 3 bases, and 6 bases lay between the germline ends. In DNA, the CDR3 is TGTGCCATCAGTGAGTATACAGACACTGAAGCTTTCTTT. It is translated as CAISEYTDTEAFF.

The rearrangement links TRBV6-2 or TRBV6-3 to TRBJ2-3; D is unclear. CDR1 MNHEY and CDR2 SVGEGT come from the germline V gene. V lost 3 bases to trimming and J lost 7 bases, with 11 bases between them. The CDR3 is made up of 13 amino acids. The CDR3 DNA is TGTGCCAGCAGTTATCGGAATCCGCATACGCAGTATTTT. Its protein product is CASSYRNPHTQYF.

The chain employs TRBV24-1 and TRBJ2-5; TRBD2 is a possible D gene (5 bases). CDR3 length: 15 residues. Germline V gene sequence: CDR1 KGHDR, CDR2 SFDVKD. V lost 3 bases and J 1 base, leaving 11 bases between the germline ends. The CDR3 is CATSDRDEGQETQYF. In DNA, the CDR3 is TGTGCCACCAGTGATAGGGATGAGGGCCAAGAGACCCAGTACTTC.

In its sample, this clonotype was seen a few times. V is TRBV12-3 or TRBV12-4 and J is TRBJ1-2; no definite D call. Trimming stripped 5 bases from V and 4 bases from J, with 14 bases between. There are 14 residues in the CDR3. The CDR3 loop is CASSARRYGYGYTF. The DNA of the CDR3 is TGTGCCAGCAGTGCCCGCAGGTACGGCTATGGCTACACCTTC.

This clonotype was found a few times. The gene calls are TRBV7-2 and TRBJ1-2; 10 bases map to TRBD1. The V segment lost 6 bases and the J segment 8 bases; nucleotides outside the gene matches: 6. Germline lookup yields CDR1 SGHTA and CDR2 FQGNSA. The CDR3 extends over 13 amino acids. CDR3 bases: TGTGCCAGCAGGGGGACAGGGGCGCAGGGCTACACCTTC. Its translation is CASRGTGAQGYTF.

The rearrangement joins TRBV20-1 to TRBJ1-6; D might be TRBD1 (5 bases). Trimming shortened V by 1 base and J by 0 bases, and 10 bases separated the two germline ends. There are 16 residues in the CDR3. Germline CDR1 reads DFQATT; CDR2 reads SNEGSKA (reference sequence). The CDR3 reads CSARAGPSSYNSPLHF. The CDR3 coding sequence is TGCAGTGCTAGAGCGGGGCCGAGCTCCTATAATTCACCCCTCCACTTT.

This chain uses TRBV19 with TRBJ2-7; 7 bases are a match to TRBD1. The germline CDR1 and CDR2 sequences are LNHDA and SQIVND (reference sequence). The CDR3 covers 12 residues. V trimming: 8 bases; J trimming: 2 bases; junction bases outside the gene matches: 3. CDR3 bases: TGTGCCAGTCGGGACAGTCCCTACGAGCAGTACTTC. Its protein is CASRDSPYEQYF.

Details on this clonotype: Sequence at one end of the junction differs from germline and may be a read error. V usage is TRBV7-7 and J usage is TRBJ2-2; D gene ambiguous. Germline V gives CDR1 SSHAT, CDR2 FNYEAQ (reference sequence). The CDR3 is made up of 17 amino acids. The CDR3: CASSPTPSGSNTGELFF. The DNA of the CDR3 is TGTGCTAGCAGCCCGACCCCTAGTGGCTCTAACACCGGGGAGCTGTTTTTT.

This clonotype was detected only a few times. The gene calls are TRBV2 and TRBJ2-7; 8 bases line up with TRBD1. Germline loops: CDR1 SNHLY, CDR2 FYNNEI. The CDR3 length is 13 residues. V was clipped by 6 bases and J by 2 bases; unmatched bases: 3. CDR3 DNA: TGTGCCAGCAGCCGGGACAGGACCTACGAGCAGTACTTC. Translation gives CASSRDRTYEQYF.

This clonotype was seen ten or more times. The chain couples TRBV6-5 to TRBJ1-1; the D is unclear. The CDR3 spans 13 residues. CDR1 and CDR2 (germline): MNHEY, SVGAGI. V lost 2 bases and J lost 1, with 5 bases in between. The CDR3 DNA reads TGTGCCAGCAGTTACGGCAAGAACACTGAAGCTTTCTTT. Amino acids: CASSYGKNTEAFF.

This clonotype was seen only a few times. This chain joins TRBV18 and TRBJ1-2; D is undetermined. Trimming removed 3 bases at V and 0 bases at J, with 11 bases between. The germline gives CDR1 KGHSH, CDR2 LQKENI. The CDR3 has 15 amino acids. The DNA of the CDR3 is TGTGCCAGCTCACCCAGGACTGCAGCTAACTATGGCTACACCTTC. This gives the protein CASSPRTAANYGYTF.

In this sample, this clonotype turned up many times. This rearrangement joins TRBV29-1 to TRBJ2-2, with D perhaps TRBD1 (7 bases). The length of the CDR3 is 12 residues. V lost 6 bases and J lost 10, with 15 bases in between. Germline CDR1 is SQVTM and CDR2 is ANQGSEA. The CDR3 reads CSVVSGGLELFF. The DNA of the CDR3 is TGCAGCGTGGTTTCAGGGGGACTGGAGCTGTTTTTT.

Only a few counts were recorded for this clonotype. The chain has TRBV5-5 and TRBJ1-3, with a possible D match to TRBD1 (5 bases). V was pared by 0 bases and J by 0 bases, with 13 bases between. The length of the CDR3 is 17 residues. Germline-derived CDR1 and CDR2 are SGHKS and YYEKEE (reference sequence). Written as DNA, the CDR3 is TGTGCCAGCAGCTTGGGGGGCCCGAACTCCTCTGGAAACACCATATATTTT. This gives the protein CASSLGGPNSSGNTIYF.